These 8 T cell receptor beta chains were sequenced from one sample in a study of shared clonotypes between healthy human individuals. The table came from immunoSEQ multiplex PCR; TCRdb's copy has only in-frame clones and leaves some out. The profile shows about 450,000 clones, less than 80% of them singletons. Input material: PBMCs. All receptors come from a middle-aged woman in good health. Some clones in this sample may be carry-over from other donors' samples.

V and J are TRBV5-4 and TRBJ1-2; no definite D call. V gave up 4 bases and J gave up 5 bases, with 18 bases separating them. The CDR3 has 15 amino acids. Germline-derived CDR1 and CDR2 are SGHNT and YYREEE (reference sequence). The CDR3 is CASSPAGREAYGYTF. The DNA of the CDR3 is TGTGCCAGCAGCCCCGCGGGGAGGGAAGCGTATGGCTACACCTTC.

The chain is built from TRBV7-9 and TRBJ2-3, with TRBD1 matching over 9 bases. The V and J ends lost 3 bases and 0 bases, in that order; junction bases with no gene match: 1. The CDR3 has 15 residues. Germline V gene sequence: CDR1 SEHNR, CDR2 FQNEAQ (reference sequence). CDR3 DNA: TGTGCCAGCAGCTTCGGGACAGGGAGCACAGATACGCAGTATTTT. Its protein is CASSFGTGSTDTQYF.

The chain carries TRBV28 and TRBJ1-2; no definite D call. V was clipped by 1 base and J by 8 bases, with 14 bases between them. The CDR3 has 14 amino acids. Germline V gene data show CDR1 as MDHEN and CDR2 as SYDVKM. CDR3 protein: CASSLSEFSGGYTF. CDR3 nucleotides: TGTGCCAGCAGTTTATCAGAGTTCTCCGGGGGCTACACCTTC.

This chain uses TRBV18 with TRBJ2-1; 7 bases agree with TRBD2. Germline CDR1 KGHSH, CDR2 LQKENI. V dropped 2 bases and J dropped 7; count of bases not matched to a gene: 14. The CDR3 runs 17 residues. CDR3 nucleotides: TGTGCCAGCTCACCAGGGAGCGGGATAGAGCGGGTGAATGAGCAGTTCTTC. Translated: CASSPGSGIERVNEQFF.

The chain is built from TRBV6-5 and TRBJ2-7, with D tentatively TRBD1 (5 bases). Trimming pared 2 bases from V and 2 bases from J, leaving 16 bases between. Per the germline V gene, CDR1 is MNHEY and CDR2 is SVGAGI. The CDR3 covers 16 residues. CDR3 nucleotide sequence: TGTGCCAGCAGTTACGTGGGGCCCGCCGACACCTACGAGCAGTACTTC. Amino acid sequence: CASSYVGPADTYEQYF.

CDR3 loop: CASSLGAAGRETQYF. CDR3 DNA sequence: TGTGCCAGCAGCTTAGGAGCAGCGGGACGTGAGACCCAGTACTTC. The chain links TRBV7-7 to TRBJ2-5; TRBD2 matches 7 bases. Germline V gene lookup returns CDR1 SSHAT and CDR2 FNYEAQ (reference sequence). The CDR3 runs to 15 residues. J gave up 5 bases and V 1 base, and 7 bases lay outside the gene matches.

The rearrangement links TRBV6-1 to TRBJ2-7; possibly TRBD2 for D (5 bases). The CDR3 runs 11 residues. Germline loops: CDR1 MNHNS, CDR2 SASEGT. Trimming left V 10 bases short and J 4 bases short, with 11 bases between. The CDR3 is CATRTLYEQYF. As DNA, the CDR3 is TGTGCCACAAGGACTCTTTACGAGCAGTACTTC.

This chain uses TRBV11-2 with TRBJ2-3, with TRBD2 identical over 13 bases. V shed 3 bases and J 4 bases; nucleotides not matched to a gene: 7. The CDR3 is made up of 17 amino acids. Per the germline V gene, CDR1 is SGHAT and CDR2 is FQNNGV. This CDR3 reads CASSLLLAGGPADTQYF. The CDR3 region has the DNA TGTGCCAGCAGCTTGTTACTAGCGGGAGGGCCTGCAGATACGCAGTATTTT. The whole variable domain, filled in from reference TRBV11-2 and TRBJ2-3, reads EAGVAQSPRYKIIEKRQSVAFWCNPISGHATLYWYQQILGQGPKLLIQFQNNGVVDDSQLPKDRFSAERLKGVDSTLKIQPAKLEDSAVYLCASSLLLAGGPADTQYFGPGTRLTVL.